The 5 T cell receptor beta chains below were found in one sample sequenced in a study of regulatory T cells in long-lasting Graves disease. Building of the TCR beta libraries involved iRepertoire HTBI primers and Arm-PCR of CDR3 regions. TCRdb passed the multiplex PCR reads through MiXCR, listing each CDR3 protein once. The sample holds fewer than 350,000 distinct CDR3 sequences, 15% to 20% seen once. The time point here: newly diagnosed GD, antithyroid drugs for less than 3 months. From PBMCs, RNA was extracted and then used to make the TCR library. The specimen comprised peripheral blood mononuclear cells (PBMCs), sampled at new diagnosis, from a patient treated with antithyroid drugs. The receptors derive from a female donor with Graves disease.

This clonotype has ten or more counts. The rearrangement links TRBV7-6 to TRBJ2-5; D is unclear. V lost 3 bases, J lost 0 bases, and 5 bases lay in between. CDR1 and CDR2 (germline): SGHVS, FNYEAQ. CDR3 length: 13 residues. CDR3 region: CASSFSNQETQYF. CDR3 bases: TGTGCCAGCAGCTTCAGTAACCAAGAGACCCAGTACTTC.

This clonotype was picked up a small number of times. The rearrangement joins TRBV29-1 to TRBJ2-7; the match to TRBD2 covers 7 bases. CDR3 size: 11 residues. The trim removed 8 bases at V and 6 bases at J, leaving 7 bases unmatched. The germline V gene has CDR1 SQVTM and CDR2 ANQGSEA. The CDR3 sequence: CSSGLDCEQYF. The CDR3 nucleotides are TGCAGCTCAGGACTAGACTGCGAGCAGTACTTC.

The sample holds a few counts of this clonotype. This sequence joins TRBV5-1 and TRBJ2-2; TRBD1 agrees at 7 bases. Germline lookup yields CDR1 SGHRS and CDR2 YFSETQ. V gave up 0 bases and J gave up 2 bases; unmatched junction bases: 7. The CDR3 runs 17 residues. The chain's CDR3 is CASSLVQGSVNTGELFF. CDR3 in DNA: TGCGCCAGCAGCTTGGTACAGGGGTCGGTAAACACCGGGGAGCTGTTTTTT.

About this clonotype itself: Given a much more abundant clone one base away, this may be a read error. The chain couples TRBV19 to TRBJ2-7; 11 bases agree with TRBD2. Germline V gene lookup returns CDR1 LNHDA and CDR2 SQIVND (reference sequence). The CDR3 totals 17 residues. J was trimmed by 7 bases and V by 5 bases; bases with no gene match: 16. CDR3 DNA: TGTGCCAGTAGTCGACCGACTAGCGGGATATCCTACAATGAGCAGTACTTC. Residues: CASSRPTSGISYNEQYF.

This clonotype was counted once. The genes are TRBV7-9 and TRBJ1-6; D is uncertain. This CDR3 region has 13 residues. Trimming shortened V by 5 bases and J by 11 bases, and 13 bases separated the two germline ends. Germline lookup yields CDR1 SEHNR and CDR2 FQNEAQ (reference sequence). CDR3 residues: CASSLDPVPPLHF. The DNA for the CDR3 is TGTGCCAGCAGCCTAGACCCCGTGCCACCCCTCCACTTT.